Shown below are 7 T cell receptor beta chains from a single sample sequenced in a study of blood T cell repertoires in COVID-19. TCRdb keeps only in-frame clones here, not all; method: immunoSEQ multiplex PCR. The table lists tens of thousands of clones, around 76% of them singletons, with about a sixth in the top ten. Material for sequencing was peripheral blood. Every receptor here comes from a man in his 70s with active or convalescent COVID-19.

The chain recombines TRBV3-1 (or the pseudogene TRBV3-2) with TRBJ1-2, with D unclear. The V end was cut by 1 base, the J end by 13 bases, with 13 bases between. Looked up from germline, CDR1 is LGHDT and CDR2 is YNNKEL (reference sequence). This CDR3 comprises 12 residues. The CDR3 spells CASSQGPTLATF. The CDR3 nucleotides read TGTGCCAGCAGCCAAGGCCCCACCCTAGCCACCTTC.

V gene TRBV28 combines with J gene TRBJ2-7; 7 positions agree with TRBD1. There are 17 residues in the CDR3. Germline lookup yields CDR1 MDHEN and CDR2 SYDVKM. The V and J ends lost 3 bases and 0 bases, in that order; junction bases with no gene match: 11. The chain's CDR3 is CASSLARLQGHSYEQYF. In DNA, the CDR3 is TGTGCCAGCAGTTTGGCCCGGCTACAGGGGCACTCCTACGAGCAGTACTTC.

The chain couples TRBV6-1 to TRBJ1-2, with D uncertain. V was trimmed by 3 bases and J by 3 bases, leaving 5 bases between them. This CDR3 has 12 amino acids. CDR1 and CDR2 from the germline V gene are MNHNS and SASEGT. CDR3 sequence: CASSEADYGYTF. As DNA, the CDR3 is TGTGCCAGCAGTGAGGCGGACTATGGCTACACCTTC.

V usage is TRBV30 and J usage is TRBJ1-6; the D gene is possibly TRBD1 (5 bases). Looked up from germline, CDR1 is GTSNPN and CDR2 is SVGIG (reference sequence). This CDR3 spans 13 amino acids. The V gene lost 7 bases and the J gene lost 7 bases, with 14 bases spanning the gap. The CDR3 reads CASNGGKNSPLHF. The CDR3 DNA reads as TGTGCCTCAAACGGGGGTAAGAATTCACCCCTCCACTTT.

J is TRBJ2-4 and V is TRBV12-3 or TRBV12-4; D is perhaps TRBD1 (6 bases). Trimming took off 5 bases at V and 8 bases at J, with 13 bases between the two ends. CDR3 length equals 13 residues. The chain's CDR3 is CASSAHRVDIQYF. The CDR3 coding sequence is TGTGCCAGCAGTGCCCACAGGGTTGACATTCAGTACTTC.

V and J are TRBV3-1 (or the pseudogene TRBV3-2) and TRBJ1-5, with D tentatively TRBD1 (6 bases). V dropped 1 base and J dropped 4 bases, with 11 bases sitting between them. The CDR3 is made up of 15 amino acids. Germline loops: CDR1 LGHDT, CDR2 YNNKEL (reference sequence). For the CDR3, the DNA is TGTGCCAGCAGCCAAGCGGGACACCTAAATCAGCCCCAGCATTTT. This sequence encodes CASSQAGHLNQPQHF.

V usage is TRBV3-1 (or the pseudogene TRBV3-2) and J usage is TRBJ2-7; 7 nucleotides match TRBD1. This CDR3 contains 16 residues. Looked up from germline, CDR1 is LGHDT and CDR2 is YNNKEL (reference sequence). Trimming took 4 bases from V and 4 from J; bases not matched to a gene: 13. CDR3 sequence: CASSLGSRGLDYEQYF. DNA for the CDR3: TGTGCCAGCAGCCTGGGTTCTAGGGGGCTCGATTACGAGCAGTACTTC.